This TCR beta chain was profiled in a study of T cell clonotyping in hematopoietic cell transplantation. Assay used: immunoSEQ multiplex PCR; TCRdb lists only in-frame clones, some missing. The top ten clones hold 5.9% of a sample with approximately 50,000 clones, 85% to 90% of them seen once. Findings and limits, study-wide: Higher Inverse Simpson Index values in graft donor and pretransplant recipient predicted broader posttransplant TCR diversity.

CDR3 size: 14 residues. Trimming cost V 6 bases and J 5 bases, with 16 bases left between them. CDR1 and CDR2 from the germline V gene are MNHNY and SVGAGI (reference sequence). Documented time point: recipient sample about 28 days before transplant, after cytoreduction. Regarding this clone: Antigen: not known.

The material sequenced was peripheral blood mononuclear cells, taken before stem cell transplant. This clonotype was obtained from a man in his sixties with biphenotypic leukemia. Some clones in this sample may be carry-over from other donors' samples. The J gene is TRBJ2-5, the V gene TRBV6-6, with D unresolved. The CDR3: CASRTSQSYETQYF. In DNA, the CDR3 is TGTGCCAGCAGAACCAGTCAGAGCTACGAGACCCAGTACTTC.